This is a list of T cell receptor beta chains from one sample in a study of cytomegalovirus exposure and HLA in healthy donors. The protocol was immunoSEQ multiplex PCR, while the TCRdb copy is restricted to in-frame clones and leaves out a portion. There are around 200,000 clones in the sample; 80% occur only once, and under 0.8% lies in the top ten. The material sequenced was PBMCs. These TCRs come from a boy younger than 18 in good health and CMV-seronegative. Each CDR3 is given without its conserved first and last residue. Fields, in order: J gene, V gene, clone size, CDR3 protein. The size of a clone is reported for some rows only, either as once, few or many, or as a class for expanded clones.

TRBJ1-1 | TRBV14 | . | ASSHQGFAEAF
TRBJ1-1 | TRBV30 | once | AWTTGWRSEAF
TRBJ1-1 | TRBV9 | once | ASGPGTGQTEAF
TRBJ1-1 | TRBV5-6 | . | ASSLEQRNTEAF
TRBJ2-4 | TRBV25-1 | . | ASSDQQGNIQY
TRBJ1-6 | TRBV6-6 | . | ASSYAGTEGSTLH
TRBJ2-1 | TRBV25-1 | . | ATTGSSYNEQF
TRBJ2-7 | TRBV9 | . | ASSVGGTYEQY
TRBJ1-1 | TRBV9 | few | ASSVTQDTEAF
TRBJ2-1 | TRBV10-3 | . | AISESGTGGLGEQF
TRBJ2-5 | TRBV6-1 | . | ASSDIPLWAGQETQY
TRBJ1-1 | TRBV30 | . | AWGTGEGMNTEAF
TRBJ2-6 | TRBV5-1 | . | ASSLAVGRGLSGANVLT
TRBJ2-1 | TRBV4-3 | . | ASSQDTGDSYNEQF
TRBJ2-5 | TRBV5-5 | . | ASSLVTSETQY
TRBJ2-5 | TRBV6-5 | . | ASRTSGETQY